The present T cell receptor (beta chain) was sequenced within a study of T cells in Graves' hyperthyroidism and ophthalmopathy. Diagnosis of hyperthyroidism was new in patients aged 18 to 65, and its duration was under 2 months. Patients having uncontrolled infection, another autoimmune disease, pregnancy or lactation were not included. On the basis of clinical symptoms, serum thyroxine and TRAb, thyroid ultrasound and orbital computed tomography, diagnoses were made. Trimming took 3 bases from V and 3 from J, leaving 9 bases between them. The CDR3 has 13 residues. Germline CDR1 reads GTSNPN; CDR2 reads SVGIG (reference sequence). The count of this clonotype is one. RNA transcripts were the template for amplifying TCR beta CDR3 regions. The HTBI primer set was used in a first-round RT-PCR of the TCR CDR3. TCRdb recomputed calls from the multiplex PCR reads with MiXCR, one row per CDR3 protein. The table lists over 450,000 distinct CDR3 sequences, approximately 15% of them singletons.

The genes are TRBV30 and TRBJ1-5, with unresolved D. The sample consisted of blood. This sequence originates from a woman aged 18-29 years with Graves' hyperthyroidism. CDR3 nucleotides: TGTGCCTGGAGCGGGCGGATCAATCAGCCCCAGCATTTT. Translating gives CAWSGRINQPQHF.